The sequence of this TCR beta chain was determined in a study of blood T cell repertoires in COVID-19. Study details: T cells, B-cell-depleted T cells, or PBMCs supplied cDNA or gDNA.

Source study methods: Amplification with reference gene primers provided the estimates of nucleated cell counts. TCRdb keeps only in-frame clones here, not all; method: immunoSEQ multiplex PCR. The DNA gave D and trimming, while V, J and clone size come from that table. The sample has about 270,000 clones, 85% to 90% seen once. Individuals aged about 18 to 90 years were recruited from approximately 22 US areas. Cohort placement rested on clinical history that participants reported themselves. This TCR was recovered from a woman aged 25 to 39 with acute COVID-19. The sample comprised PBMCs or T cells enriched from blood (not recorded which).

This chain's CDR3 is CASSLGAALNTEAFF. The CDR3 bases are TGTGCCAGCAGCTTAGGGGCAGCCTTGAACACTGAAGCTTTCTTT. The chain is built from TRBV11-2 and TRBJ1-1, with D uncertain. Germline V gives CDR1 SGHAT, CDR2 FQNNGV. V was pared by 1 base and J by 0 bases, with 9 bases between. This CDR3 contains 15 residues.